What follows are 17 T cell receptor beta chains derived from one specimen sequenced in a study of STAT5B mutations in CD4+ large granular lymphocyte leukemia. Assay: immunoSEQ multiplex PCR; the TCRdb copy retains only in-frame clones and omits some. The table shows fewer than 40,000 clones, with around 70% occurring only once. Sequenced sample: CD4+ T cells from blood buffy coats. The receptors come from a human donor in good health.

The genes are TRBV6-5 and TRBJ1-6, with 9 bases fitting TRBD1. Germline V gives CDR1 MNHEY, CDR2 SVGAGI. V shed 2 bases and J 7 bases; nucleotides not matched to a gene: 0. The CDR3 runs to 14 residues. This chain's CDR3 is CASSYGQGNSPLHF. The CDR3 DNA sequence: TGTGCCAGCAGTTACGGACAGGGGAATTCACCCCTCCACTTT.

The chain recombines TRBV5-4 with TRBJ2-7, with 7 bases aligning to TRBD2. Germline CDR1 SGHNT, CDR2 YYREEE (reference sequence). V was pared by 4 bases and J by 5 bases, with 6 bases of the junction left unmatched. There are 13 residues in the CDR3. The CDR3, as DNA: TGTGCCAGCAGCCCCCCCCGGGGGGACGAGCAGTACTTC. Amino acids: CASSPPRGDEQYF.

This chain connects TRBV9 to TRBJ1-1; 8 bases fit TRBD1. The CDR3 contains 15 residues. Germline CDR1 is SGDLS and CDR2 is YYNGEE. Germline trimming cut 5 bases from V and 5 bases from J; bases unmatched to any gene: 11. CDR3 sequence: CASSDAGGVGTEAFF. The CDR3 DNA sequence: TGTGCCAGCAGTGACGCAGGGGGCGTTGGGACTGAAGCTTTCTTT.

This chain links TRBV27 with TRBJ2-2; the D is unclear. Germline V gene sequence: CDR1 MNHEY, CDR2 SMNVEV (reference sequence). The CDR3 totals 13 residues. V lost 4 bases to trimming and J lost 4 bases, with 7 bases between them. The CDR3 sequence: CASSYTTTGELFF. The CDR3 region has the DNA TGTGCCAGCAGTTATACAACCACCGGGGAGCTGTTTTTT.

This chain connects TRBV9 to TRBJ1-5; tentative D call: TRBD1 (6 bases). Trimming stripped 0 bases from V and 5 bases from J, with 9 bases between. Germline loops: CDR1 SGDLS, CDR2 YYNGEE. This CDR3 comprises 14 residues. Here the CDR3 reads CASSVGTVDQPQHF. The CDR3 nucleotides are TGTGCCAGCAGCGTAGGGACAGTAGATCAGCCCCAGCATTTT.

The gene calls are TRBV6-5 and TRBJ1-1; no clear D gene. Germline CDR1 is MNHEY and CDR2 is SVGAGI. The length of the CDR3 is 12 residues. V was clipped by 11 bases and J by 0 bases, with 10 bases between them. The CDR3 sequence is CAVRRVNTEAFF. The CDR3 DNA follows: TGTGCCGTCAGGCGCGTGAACACTGAAGCTTTCTTT.

The chain couples TRBV27 to TRBJ2-3, with 8 nucleotides matching TRBD1. V shed 2 bases, J shed 4 bases, and the junction held 5 bases outside the gene matches. The CDR3 length is 15 residues. Germline V gene data show CDR1 as MNHEY and CDR2 as SMNVEV (reference sequence). CDR3 nucleotide sequence: TGTGCCAGCAGTTTAGGGACAGGTGGAGCAGATACGCAGTATTTT. It encodes CASSLGTGGADTQYF.

The chain employs TRBV19 and TRBJ2-7; tentative D call: TRBD1 (5 bases). CDR3 size: 15 residues. CDR1 is LNHDA, CDR2 SQIVND, per germline (reference sequence). The germline V and J ends were trimmed by 9 bases and 5 bases, with 23 bases remaining between them. As DNA, the CDR3 is TGTGCCAGCAGACCCTCGGACAAGGCATTAAACGAGCAGTACTTC. Protein product: CASRPSDKALNEQYF.

This clone was seen only a few times. The chain uses TRBV5-3 and TRBJ2-4; 13 nucleotides match TRBD2. TRBV5-3 is an ORF; its function is uncertain. J lost 0 bases, V lost 5 bases, and 8 bases had no gene match. The CDR3 has 18 residues. CDR3 region: CARRFGLAGAQAKNIQYF. In nucleotides, the CDR3 is TGTGCCAGAAGATTTGGACTAGCGGGGGCCCAAGCCAAAAACATTCAGTACTTC.

This chain connects TRBV30 to TRBJ2-7; D is unresolved. The CDR3 runs 13 residues. Germline V lookup: CDR1 GTSNPN, CDR2 SVGIG (reference sequence). V was clipped by 4 bases and J by 2 bases, with 12 bases between them. This chain's CDR3 is CAWNPRSTYEQYF. Written as DNA, the CDR3 is TGTGCCTGGAACCCACGGTCAACCTACGAGCAGTACTTC.

The gene calls are TRBV7-2 and TRBJ2-5; 9 bases are shared with TRBD1. CDR3 length: 15 residues. Losses at the gene ends were 6 bases for V and 4 bases for J; bases not matched to a gene: 9. Germline-derived CDR1 and CDR2 are SGHTA and FQGNSA. DNA of the CDR3: TGTGCCAGCAGAACTAAGAGGACAGGGGCAGAGACCCAGTACTTC. Protein sequence: CASRTKRTGAETQYF.

The chain couples TRBV14 to TRBJ2-7; tentative D call: TRBD1 (6 bases). V gave up 0 bases and J gave up 6 bases, with 12 bases separating them. The CDR3 runs 14 residues. The V gene's germline CDR1 is SGHDN and CDR2 FVKESK. The CDR3 nucleotides read TGTGCCAGCAGCCAAGAGCAGGGGTGGGGCGAGCAGTACTTC. Translated, it gives CASSQEQGWGEQYF.

The CDR3 here is CAWSVPGKRTEAFF. Here the CDR3 DNA reads TGTGCCTGGAGTGTACCCGGAAAAAGAACTGAAGCTTTCTTT. The J gene is TRBJ1-1, the V gene TRBV30, with no clear D. The length of the CDR3 is 14 residues. Germline assignment: CDR1 GTSNPN and CDR2 SVGIG (reference sequence). Trimming stripped 0 bases from V and 5 bases from J, with 13 bases between.

This clone was seen only a few times. The chain combines TRBV6-5 with TRBJ1-1; no clear D. Trimming pared 0 bases from V and 7 bases from J, leaving 9 bases between. The CDR3 length is 13 residues. Germline CDR1 MNHEY, CDR2 SVGAGI. The CDR3 DNA follows: TGTGCCAGCAGTTACTCGAACGAAGGTGAAGCTTTCTTT. Translation gives CASSYSNEGEAFF.

V gene TRBV2 combines with J gene TRBJ2-7, with a possible D match to TRBD1 (6 bases). The germline gives CDR1 SNHLY, CDR2 FYNNEI. Between the trimmed V and J ends, which lost 6 bases and 4 bases, there was a span of 7 bases. CDR3 length equals 11 residues. As DNA, the CDR3 is TGTGCCAGCAGCACAGGGTACGAGCAGTACTTC. Encoded protein: CASSTGYEQYF.

This clone has a handful of counts. The chain joins TRBV19 to TRBJ1-1, with TRBD1 matching 9 bases. Germline V gene sequence: CDR1 LNHDA, CDR2 SQIVND (reference sequence). The CDR3 has 15 amino acids. Trimming at V came to 4 bases and at J to 7 bases, leaving 10 bases not matched to a gene. CDR3 sequence: CASSTQGALISEAFF. The DNA for the CDR3 is TGTGCCAGTAGTACACAGGGGGCTCTTATTAGTGAAGCTTTCTTT. The full variable domain, rest sourced from reference TRBV19 and TRBJ1-1, is DGGITQSPKYLFRKEGQNVTLSCEQNLNHDAMYWYRQDPGQGLRLIYYSQIVNDFQKGDIAEGYSVSREKKESFPLTVTSAQKNPTAFYLCASSTQGALISEAFFGQGTRLTVV.

This clone was seen a few times. The V gene is TRBV6-5, the J gene TRBJ1-2; D perhaps matches TRBD1 (5 bases). From germline, CDR1 is MNHEY and CDR2 SVGAGI. The CDR3 extends over 12 amino acids. Trimming took off 6 bases at V and 8 bases at J, with 13 bases between the two ends. The CDR3 DNA reads TGTGCCAGCAGGGTAGGGGAGAAAGGCTACACCTTC. This gives the protein CASRVGEKGYTF.